The next 24 T cell receptor beta chains were all read from a single sample in a study of cytomegalovirus exposure and HLA in healthy donors. In the PCR, 60 Vbeta and 13 Jbeta primers were used. The protocol was immunoSEQ multiplex PCR, while the TCRdb copy is restricted to in-frame clones and leaves out a portion. This sample carries under 150,000 clones, over 75% of them seen once, and the ten largest clones take 1.7%. Input material: PBMCs. These receptor sequences come from a woman under 40 in good health and CMV-seronegative.

V and J are TRBV19 and TRBJ1-6, with TRBD1 matching 7 bases. This CDR3 has 13 amino acids. The V gene end was trimmed by 10 bases and the J gene end by 6 bases; junction bases not matched to a gene: 6. Germline CDR1 and CDR2: LNHDA and SQIVND (reference sequence). The CDR3 protein is CATRDRTNSPLHF. Here the CDR3 DNA reads TGTGCCACCAGGGACAGAACTAATTCACCCCTCCACTTT.

This clone was observed a single time. This rearrangement joins TRBV14 to TRBJ1-6; 10 nucleotides align to TRBD1. Germline CDR1 and CDR2: SGHDN and FVKESK. The V gene end was trimmed by 5 bases and the J gene end by 7 bases; junction bases not matched to a gene: 14. This CDR3 region has 18 residues. In DNA form, the CDR3 reads TGTGCCAGCAGCTCGACGACAGGGGGCTTTGGGTGGAATTCACCCCTCCACTTT. It codes for CASSSTTGGFGWNSPLHF.

The chain joins TRBV4-1 to TRBJ2-4, with 9 bases matching TRBD1. Trimming at V came to 5 bases and at J to 9 bases, leaving 11 bases not matched to a gene. The germline V gene encodes CDR1 MGHRA and CDR2 YSYEKL. CDR3 size: 15 residues. CDR3 in DNA: TGCGCCAGCAGCTTACAGGGGGCACTAGGAGGCATTCAGTACTTC. Residues: CASSLQGALGGIQYF.

This chain links TRBV9 with TRBJ2-1, with 7 positions matching TRBD2. V dropped 0 bases and J dropped 2; count of bases not matched to a gene: 5. The CDR3 length is 16 residues. Germline assignment: CDR1 SGDLS and CDR2 YYNGEE. CDR3 loop: CASSVVGRGTYNEQFF. As DNA, the CDR3 is TGTGCCAGCAGCGTAGTGGGGCGGGGGACCTACAATGAGCAGTTCTTC.

This sequence joins TRBV2 and TRBJ2-7; TRBD1 aligns across 9 bases. After removal of 5 bases from V and 5 bases from J, the junction contained 7 bases not matched to a gene. This CDR3 contains 14 residues. Germline V gene sequence: CDR1 SNHLY, CDR2 FYNNEI. The CDR3 coding sequence is TGTGCCAGCAGTAAACAGGGGGCGCCGGACGAGCAGTACTTC. This encodes CASSKQGAPDEQYF.

The gene calls are TRBV7-2 and TRBJ2-2, with 10 bases identical to TRBD2. The CDR3 runs 16 residues. V lost 5 bases and J lost 5; bases outside the gene matches: 8. Germline CDR1 SGHTA, CDR2 FQGNSA. CDR3 loop: CASSTSGGAVTGELFF. The CDR3 nucleotides are TGTGCCAGCAGCACAAGCGGGGGGGCCGTTACCGGGGAGCTGTTTTTT.

The chain combines TRBV4-2 with TRBJ2-3, with 11 bases identical to TRBD2. The germline gives CDR1 LGHNA, CDR2 YNFKEQ. Trimming cost V 5 bases and J 3 bases; bases outside gene matches: 4. The CDR3 is made up of 15 amino acids. CDR3 nucleotides: TGTGCCAGCAGCTCACTAGCGGGGGAAACAGATACGCAGTATTTT. Its translation is CASSSLAGETDTQYF.

The chain uses TRBV5-1 and TRBJ2-7, with D perhaps TRBD1 (5 bases). The CDR3 contains 14 residues. V shed 0 bases and J shed 2 bases, with 9 bases lying between them. Germline V gives CDR1 SGHRS, CDR2 YFSETQ. CDR3 region: CASSLGGAAYEQYF. For the CDR3, the DNA is TGCGCCAGCAGCTTGGGTGGGGCGGCCTACGAGCAGTACTTC.

The J gene is TRBJ2-5, the V gene TRBV10-3, with 10 nucleotides matching TRBD1. CDR1 and CDR2 from the germline V gene are ENHRY and SYGVKD. The ends lost 10 bases at V and 0 bases at J; junction bases unmatched: 11. This CDR3 is 16 amino acids long. For the CDR3, the DNA is TGTGCCAGCGGGACAGGGGTCGAGATGTACCAAGAGACCCAGTACTTC. This gives the protein CASGTGVEMYQETQYF.

This chain connects TRBV6-5 to TRBJ1-2; the D gene is possibly TRBD1 (5 bases). This CDR3 comprises 16 residues. V shed 3 bases and J shed 7 bases, with 21 bases lying between them. Germline CDR1 reads MNHEY; CDR2 reads SVGAGI. The CDR3 loop is CASSYTRVPDSSGYTF. As DNA, the CDR3 is TGTGCCAGCAGTTATACCAGGGTACCTGACTCATCTGGCTACACCTTC.

The V call is TRBV7-9, the J call TRBJ2-7; 8 nucleotides align to TRBD2. Germline V gene lookup returns CDR1 SEHNR and CDR2 FQNEAQ (reference sequence). CDR3 length: 14 residues. Losses at the gene ends were 4 bases for V and 2 bases for J; bases not matched to a gene: 4. The CDR3 DNA follows: TGTGCCAGCAGCTCAACGGGACTAGCCTACGAGCAGTACTTC. Its protein is CASSSTGLAYEQYF.

The chain links TRBV30 to TRBJ2-1, with 7 bases aligning to TRBD2. Germline V gene data show CDR1 as GTSNPN and CDR2 as SVGIG (reference sequence). This CDR3 is built from 15 residues. With V trimmed by 4 bases and J by 4 bases, 10 bases remained unmatched. The CDR3 sequence: CAWIRGGGLYNEQFF. The CDR3 nucleotides are TGTGCCTGGATTAGGGGCGGGGGACTGTACAATGAGCAGTTCTTC. Looking up the rest from reference TRBV30 and TRBJ2-1 gives the full variable domain: SQTIHQWPATLVQPVGSPLSLECTVEGTSNPNLYWYRQAAGRGLQLLFYSVGIGQISSEVPQNLSASRPQDRQFILSSKKLLLSDSGFYLCAWIRGGGLYNEQFFGPGTRLTVL.

This chain connects TRBV30 to TRBJ1-6; 9 bases match TRBD1. CDR1 is GTSNPN, CDR2 SVGIG, per germline (reference sequence). V lost 4 bases and J lost 4; bases outside the gene matches: 14. CDR3 length: 18 amino acids. This CDR3 is CAWTAATRTGAYNSPLHF. The CDR3 DNA is TGTGCCTGGACCGCGGCAACCCGGACAGGGGCGTATAATTCACCCCTCCACTTT.

DNA for the CDR3: TGTGCCAGCACACTAGCGGGGGGGAACAATGAGCAGTTCTTC. Its protein product is CASTLAGGNNEQFF. The J gene is TRBJ2-1, the V gene TRBV6-6; 13 nucleotides align to TRBD2. The CDR3 is 14 amino acids. Germline CDR1 and CDR2: MNHNY and SVGAGI (reference sequence). The trim removed 7 bases at V and 5 bases at J, leaving 2 bases unmatched.

CDR3 nucleotide sequence: TGTGCCAGCAGCTTAGGGCCTTTTGCTCAGCCCCAGCATTTT. Its protein is CASSLGPFAQPQHF. The chain is built from TRBV7-2 and TRBJ1-5, with D unresolved. This CDR3 contains 14 residues. Trimming left V 1 base short and J 6 bases short, with 10 bases between. CDR1 is SGHTA, CDR2 FQGNSA, per germline.

The gene calls are TRBV6-4 and TRBJ2-1, with 8 bases fitting TRBD2. Germline CDR1 is MRHNA and CDR2 is SNTAGT. The CDR3 covers 15 residues. Trimming cost V 6 bases and J 7 bases; bases outside gene matches: 11. This CDR3 reads CASSGTSGGYNEQFF. The CDR3 DNA reads TGTGCCAGCAGCGGTACCAGCGGGGGATATAATGAGCAGTTCTTC.

This clone was seen more than once but under ten times. This chain connects TRBV6-5 to TRBJ1-1, with 10 bases lining up with TRBD1. The CDR3 consists of 13 residues. V gave up 7 bases and J gave up 10 bases; unmatched junction bases: 9. Germline V gene sequence: CDR1 MNHEY, CDR2 SVGAGI. CDR3 protein: CASNRSGQGRAFF. CDR3 nucleotides: TGTGCCAGCAACCGATCGGGACAGGGGAGAGCTTTCTTT.

V usage is TRBV11-1 and J usage is TRBJ1-1, with TRBD1 matching over 8 bases. The V gene's germline CDR1 is SGHAT and CDR2 FQDESV (reference sequence). V dropped 5 bases and J dropped 7; count of bases not matched to a gene: 12. This CDR3 has 15 residues. CDR3 DNA: TGTGCCAGCAGCGACGACAGGGGCAGAGGGTTTGAAGCTTTCTTT. Its translation is CASSDDRGRGFEAFF.

The rearrangement uses TRBV6-1 and TRBJ1-2, with D possibly matching TRBD1 (6 bases). Germline V CDR1 and CDR2: MNHNS, SASEGT. The CDR3 spans 14 residues. Trimming took 6 bases from V and 7 from J, leaving 18 bases between them. CDR3 in amino acids: CASRSGQPRGGYTF. In nucleotides, the CDR3 is TGTGCCAGCAGGTCCGGACAGCCTCGCGGTGGCTACACCTTC.

The CDR3 spells CASSWTGLNTEAFF. The CDR3 DNA sequence: TGTGCCAGCAGCTGGACAGGGTTGAACACTGAAGCTTTCTTT. V and J are TRBV7-3 and TRBJ1-1; 8 bases are a match to TRBD1. Germline V gives CDR1 SGHTA, CDR2 FQGTGA. The CDR3 is made up of 14 amino acids. V shed 4 bases, J shed 0 bases, and the junction held 1 base outside the gene matches.

This clone has more than one count but fewer than ten. The gene calls are TRBV25-1 and TRBJ1-1, with 8 bases identical to TRBD1. This CDR3 is built from 16 residues. Germline assignment: CDR1 MGHDK and CDR2 SYGVNS. With V trimmed by 4 bases and J by 3 bases, 10 bases remained unmatched. CDR3 in DNA: TGTGCCAGCAGTGCCCCCAGGACAGGGAGAGACACTGAAGCTTTCTTT. It is translated as CASSAPRTGRDTEAFF.

The V gene is TRBV2, the J gene TRBJ2-1; no definite D call. This CDR3 comprises 14 residues. Germline V CDR1 and CDR2: SNHLY, FYNNEI. The germline V and J ends were trimmed by 6 bases and 6 bases, with 15 bases remaining between them. CDR3 residues: CASSLVGRGNEQFF. The CDR3 DNA is TGTGCCAGCAGCCTTGTTGGCAGAGGCAATGAGCAGTTCTTC.

The gene calls are TRBV15 and TRBJ1-1, with D perhaps TRBD1 (6 bases). This CDR3 is 14 amino acids long. V was trimmed by 5 bases and J by 4 bases, leaving 14 bases between them. CDR1 is LNHNV, CDR2 YYDKDF, per germline (reference sequence). The CDR3 loop is CATSFGGAGTEAFF. CDR3 DNA sequence: TGTGCCACCAGCTTTGGGGGGGCTGGCACTGAAGCTTTCTTT. The entire variable domain, with the rest obtained from reference TRBV15 and TRBJ1-1, is as follows: DAMVIQNPRYQVTQFGKPVTLSCSQTLNHNVMYWYQQKSSQAPKLLFHYYDKDFNNEADTPDNFQSRRPNTSFCFLDIRSPGLGDTAMYLCATSFGGAGTEAFFGQGTRLTVV.

V usage is TRBV19 and J usage is TRBJ1-1; D ambiguous. CDR3 size: 14 residues. The ends were cut back, 2 bases at V and 4 bases at J, with 11 bases in the middle. Germline CDR1 reads LNHDA; CDR2 reads SQIVND (reference sequence). CDR3 DNA: TGTGCCAGTAGTATACGAGAGGGTGGCACTGAAGCTTTCTTT. Protein sequence: CASSIREGGTEAFF. Combining the CDR3 with reference TRBV19 and TRBJ1-1 gives the whole variable domain DGGITQSPKYLFRKEGQNVTLSCEQNLNHDAMYWYRQDPGQGLRLIYYSQIVNDFQKGDIAEGYSVSREKKESFPLTVTSAQKNPTAFYLCASSIREGGTEAFFGQGTRLTVV.